This T cell receptor (beta chain) stems from a study of T cells in Graves' hyperthyroidism and ophthalmopathy. Study context: Peripheral blood draws took place at initial diagnosis, ahead of any treatment.

The CDR3 regions of TCR beta were amplified from RNA transcripts. Researchers ran a first-round RT-PCR on the TCR CDR3 using the HTBI primer set. Using its own MiXCR run on the multiplex PCR reads, TCRdb lists one record per CDR3 protein. The sample has hundreds of thousands of distinct CDR3 sequences, 20% to 25% seen once. V was trimmed by 7 bases and J by 0 bases, leaving 10 bases between them. The CDR3 is made up of 14 amino acids. This clonotype has just a few counts. Sequenced sample: blood. This chain connects TRBV12-3 or TRBV12-4 to TRBJ1-5; no clear D gene. The sequence was collected from a woman in her 70s with Graves' ophthalmopathy. This CDR3 reads CASTLRDSNQPQHF. CDR3 DNA: TGTGCCAGCACCCTGAGGGATAGCAATCAGCCCCAGCATTTT.